The clone carrying this T cell receptor beta chain was picked up a small number of times. Germline V lookup: CDR1 GTSNPN, CDR2 SVGIG (reference sequence). J was trimmed by 6 bases and V by 5 bases; bases with no gene match: 3. The CDR3 length is 13 residues. This record belongs to a study of T cell changes during pregnancy in multiple sclerosis. Profiled with immunoSEQ multiplex PCR; TCRdb holds only in-frame clones, not every one. This sample carries 35,000 to 40,000 clones, roughly 94% of them seen once, and the ten largest clones take over 0.75%. J is TRBJ1-5 and V is TRBV30, with TRBD1 matching 11 bases. The sequence was collected from a female donor with multiple sclerosis, enrolled in a pregnancy study. Sequenced here: CD4+ T cells from peripheral blood mononuclear cells, sampled in the third trimester of pregnancy. CDR3 DNA sequence: TGTGCCTGGGGGGGGACAGGGGGTCAGCCCCAGCATTTT. Translation: CAWGGTGGQPQHF. The whole variable domain, remainder taken from reference TRBV30 and TRBJ1-5, is SQTIHQWPATLVQPVGSPLSLECTVEGTSNPNLYWYRQAAGRGLQLLFYSVGIGQISSEVPQNLSASRPQDRQFILSSKKLLLSDSGFYLCAWGGTGGQPQHFGDGTRLSIL.